The text below deals with one T cell receptor (beta chain). Antigen unknown. Method: immunoSEQ multiplex PCR; TCRdb's copy keeps in-frame clones and lacks some. The sample lists about 78,000 clones, roughly four fifths occurring once. Unmatched junction bases numbered 10, after V lost 4 bases and J lost 4 bases. The germline gives CDR1 SGDLS, CDR2 YYNGEE. This CDR3 is 16 amino acids long. This record comes from a study of T cells in localized non-small cell lung cancer. Study observations and caveats: Across samples, adjacent lung featured a median approximately 56 of the top 100 tumor clones. As only one tumor region underwent sequencing, heterogeneity remains possible. Uninvolved nearby lung showed the greatest T cell clonality, exceeding that found in tumor.

The material sequenced was peripheral blood, taken before any cancer treatment. The chain employs TRBV9 and TRBJ2-1; TRBD1 agrees at 8 bases. This TCR came from a man aged 40-75 years with stage I lung adenocarcinoma. This chain's CDR3 is CASSYQGQGPYNEQFF. The DNA for the CDR3 is TGTGCCAGCAGCTACCAAGGACAGGGTCCTTACAATGAGCAGTTCTTC.